This paragraph reports one TCR beta chain. Its antigen is unknown. TCRdb processed the reads anew with MiXCR; each CDR3 protein has one entry. Of about 830,000 distinct CDR3 sequences detected, about 33% appear once; the ten largest clones hold around 11%. Germline-derived CDR1 and CDR2 are LNHDA and SQIVND (reference sequence). After removal of 5 bases from V and 3 bases from J, the junction contained 14 bases not matched to a gene. This CDR3 comprises 19 residues. This entry comes from a study of T cell repertoires in cytomegalovirus infection. Notes on the study in general: HLA-C-restricted TCR beta clonotypes specific for CMV led the ex vivo response.

Sequences were derived from cultured CD8+ T cells from PBMCs, sampled from culture after CMV antigen stimulation. The chain combines TRBV19 with TRBJ2-6; 9 bases are a match to TRBD1. This receptor was obtained from a human donor in good health (CMV status not recorded). Some clones in this sample may be carry-over from other donors' samples. The CDR3: CASSPSLQGALFGANVLTF. The CDR3 DNA reads TGTGCCAGTAGTCCTTCCTTACAGGGGGCGCTATTTGGGGCCAACGTCCTGACTTTC. Drawing the rest from reference TRBV19 and TRBJ2-6, the complete variable domain is DGGITQSPKYLFRKEGQNVTLSCEQNLNHDAMYWYRQDPGQGLRLIYYSQIVNDFQKGDIAEGYSVSREKKESFPLTVTSAQKNPTAFYLCASSPSLQGALFGANVLTFGAGSRLTVL.